The 17 T cell receptor beta chains below all came from one sample that was sequenced in a study of blood T cells in healthy people across ages. A sample-barcoded 5' primer and a J-beta primer mix were used in a second PCR of about 7 to 11 cycles. TCRdb re-derived calls from the 5' RACE reads in MiXCR, one entry per CDR3 protein. The sample contains 1,500,000 or so distinct CDR3 sequences, approximately 42% of which appear only once. Material for sequencing was blood. The source of these receptors is a woman younger than 30 in good health.

The table lists this clonotype with many counts. The chain uses TRBV12-3 or TRBV12-4 and TRBJ2-1; 12 nucleotides align to TRBD2. The CDR3 spans 15 residues. Trimming cost V 7 bases and J 3 bases; bases outside gene matches: 4. The CDR3 region is CASNLGLAGYNEQFF. CDR3 nucleotides: TGTGCCAGCAACCTGGGACTAGCGGGCTACAATGAGCAGTTCTTC.

The chain has TRBV20-1 and TRBJ2-5, with TRBD2 matching over 13 bases. Germline loops: CDR1 DFQATT, CDR2 SNEGSKA (reference sequence). The CDR3 spans 13 residues. Unmatched junction bases numbered 1, after V lost 4 bases and J lost 5 bases. CDR3 residues: CSAKLAGGETQYF. The CDR3 DNA is TGCAGTGCTAAACTAGCGGGAGGGGAGACCCAGTACTTC.

V is TRBV6-5 and J is TRBJ1-2; 8 bases are a match to TRBD1. Unmatched junction bases numbered 18, after V lost 9 bases and J lost 0 bases. This CDR3 comprises 18 residues. Germline assignment: CDR1 MNHEY and CDR2 SVGAGI. CDR3 sequence reads: CASSPLGTGPAPNYGYTF. The CDR3, as DNA: TGTGCCAGTAGTCCACTCGGGACAGGTCCCGCTCCTAACTATGGCTACACCTTC.

This clonotype was seen repeatedly, ten times or more. The chain couples TRBV5-1 to TRBJ2-5; 7 bases map to TRBD1. The CDR3 spans 15 residues. Trimming cost V 0 bases and J 3 bases; bases outside gene matches: 5. Germline V lookup: CDR1 SGHRS, CDR2 YFSETQ. In DNA form, the CDR3 reads TGCGCCAGCAGCTTGGCCCCCGGGACAGAAGAGACCCAGTACTTC. Encoded protein: CASSLAPGTEETQYF.

This clonotype was seen a few times. The chain couples TRBV5-5 to TRBJ2-3; tentatively, D is TRBD1 or TRBD2 (5 bases each). From germline, CDR1 is SGHKS and CDR2 YYEKEE (reference sequence). V was trimmed by 6 bases and J by 0 bases, leaving 26 bases between them. The CDR3 has 19 amino acids. CDR3 DNA: TGTGCCAGCATCCTCAAGAAGGCAGGGAGATTTTTAAGCACAGATACGCAGTATTTT. This codes for CASILKKAGRFLSTDTQYF.

This rearrangement joins TRBV7-3 to TRBJ2-1; D tentatively reads TRBD1 or TRBD2 (6 bases each). Germline-derived CDR1 and CDR2 are SGHTA and FQGTGA. V was pared by 5 bases and J by 6 bases, with 17 bases between. This CDR3 has 15 residues. The CDR3 loop is CASSPGGRKPNEQFF. The CDR3 region has the DNA TGTGCCAGCAGCCCCGGGGGCCGAAAACCCAATGAGCAGTTCTTC. Combining the CDR3 with reference TRBV7-3 and TRBJ2-1 gives the whole variable domain GAGVSQTPSNKVTEKGKYVELRCDPISGHTALYWYRQSLGQGPEFLIYFQGTGAADDSGLPNDRFFAVRPEGSVSTLKIQRTERGDSAVYLCASSPGGRKPNEQFFGPGTRLTVL.

V and J are TRBV29-1 and TRBJ2-5; TRBD1 aligns across 9 bases. Trimming cost V 7 bases and J 2 bases; bases outside gene matches: 2. CDR3 length: 12 amino acids. Germline values: CDR1 SQVTM, CDR2 ANQGSEA. The CDR3 nucleotides read TGCAGCGGGACAGGGGAACAAGAGACCCAGTACTTC. Protein: CSGTGEQETQYF.

This chain connects TRBV7-2 to TRBJ2-1; D uncertain. V shed 1 base and J shed 8 bases, with 6 bases lying between them. Germline values: CDR1 SGHTA, CDR2 FQGNSA. The CDR3 is made up of 12 amino acids. The CDR3 region is CASSLVLYEQFF. In DNA, the CDR3 is TGTGCCAGCAGCTTAGTCCTTTATGAGCAGTTCTTC.

The rearrangement uses TRBV12-5 and TRBJ1-4; D gene ambiguous. Germline CDR1 is LGHNT and CDR2 is FRNRAP. Trimming stripped 6 bases from V and 5 bases from J, with 4 bases between. This CDR3 is 11 amino acids long. As DNA, the CDR3 is TGTGCTAGTGGAAGAAATGAAAAACTGTTTTTT. Translation gives CASGRNEKLFF.

In this sample, this clonotype turned up once. The rearrangement uses TRBV6-2 or TRBV6-3 and TRBJ2-1; the D gene is possibly TRBD1 (5 bases). There are 13 residues in the CDR3. Deletions cut 5 bases from V and 10 bases from J, with 15 bases between. Looked up from germline, CDR1 is MNHEY and CDR2 is SVGEGT. The CDR3 loop reads CASSPDSSYEQFF. As DNA, the CDR3 is TGTGCCAGCAGTCCCGACAGTTCCTACGAGCAGTTCTTC.

This clonotype was seen a handful of times. The chain carries TRBV7-2 and TRBJ2-5; no definite D call. The J call may be faulty, since TRBJ2-7 better matches the DNA end. CDR3 length: 13 residues. Germline V lookup: CDR1 SGHTA, CDR2 FQGNSA. This chain's CDR3 is CASSRVDLYEQYF. The CDR3 nucleotides are TGTGCCAGCAGCCGGGTTGATCTATACGAGCAGTACTTC.

This clonotype has more than one count but fewer than ten. The chain carries TRBV3-1 and TRBJ2-3; 9 nucleotides agree with TRBD2. Germline CDR1 LGHDT, CDR2 YNNKEL (reference sequence). The trim removed 5 bases at V and 0 bases at J, leaving 6 bases unmatched. CDR3 length equals 16 residues. The CDR3 is CASSSLAGISTDTQYF. The CDR3 coding sequence is TGTGCCAGCAGCTCGCTAGCGGGAATAAGCACAGATACGCAGTATTTT.

The chain uses TRBV6-6 and TRBJ2-1; D ambiguous. This CDR3 region has 13 residues. Germline CDR1 MNHNY, CDR2 SVGAGI (reference sequence). The V and J ends lost 6 bases and 5 bases respectively, with 11 bases between them. CDR3 sequence reads: CASSEVNHNEQFF. CDR3 sequence (DNA): TGTGCCAGCAGCGAAGTGAATCACAATGAGCAGTTCTTC.

This rearrangement joins TRBV21-1 to TRBJ2-1; the table gives TRBD2 as D, unverified against the DNA. TRBV21-1 is given as a pseudogene. The CDR3 extends over 19 amino acids. The CDR3 sequence: CASTWTSGRGFNSYNEQFF. CDR3 nucleotides: TGTGCCAGCACCTGGACTAGCGGGAGGGGATTTAACTCCTACAATGAGCAGTTCTTC.

This clonotype appeared many times. The J gene is TRBJ2-1, the V gene TRBV7-9; 10 bases align to TRBD2. The CDR3 length is 15 residues. V lost 5 bases, J lost 4 bases, and 5 bases stayed unmatched. The germline gives CDR1 SEHNR, CDR2 FQNEAQ (reference sequence). The DNA for the CDR3 is TGTGCCAGCAGCAGTCTAGCGGGGGTGTACAATGAGCAGTTCTTC. It translates to CASSSLAGVYNEQFF.

J is TRBJ2-1 and V is TRBV7-8; the match to TRBD1 covers 9 bases. V was pared by 5 bases and J by 6 bases, with 11 bases of the junction left unmatched. The CDR3 has 16 amino acids. Germline assignment: CDR1 SGHVS and CDR2 FQNEAQ. The CDR3 region is CASSPFRDREVNEQFF. The DNA for the CDR3 is TGTGCCAGCAGCCCCTTTCGGGACAGGGAGGTCAATGAGCAGTTCTTC.

The chain combines TRBV7-9 with TRBJ2-7; 12 bases are a match to TRBD2. This CDR3 spans 15 amino acids. Germline loops: CDR1 SEHNR, CDR2 FQNEAQ (reference sequence). V shed 3 bases, J shed 5 bases, and the junction held 5 bases outside the gene matches. The CDR3 loop reads CASSFTSGRSDEQYF. The CDR3 DNA is TGTGCCAGCAGCTTTACTAGCGGGAGGTCGGACGAGCAGTACTTC.